Listed below are T cell receptor beta chains from one sample, sequenced in a study of blood T cell repertoires in COVID-19. Measured with immunoSEQ multiplex PCR; TCRdb has only the in-frame clones, and not every one. The data hold 200,000 to 250,000 clones, with around 84% observed a single time. Sequences were obtained from peripheral blood. The source of these receptors is a human donor in a cohort sampled during active COVID-19. The CDR3 runs from the conserved cysteine through the conserved F or W. A D gene is named only where the DNA matches it firmly. The size field is filled for only some rows; it gives once, few, many or a size class.

TRBV7-8	.	.	TRBJ2-5	TGTGCCAGCAGCTTAGACTTAGTTGTCGAGACCCAGTACTTC	CASSLDLVVETQYF
TRBV19	once	.	TRBJ1-4	TGTGCCAGTAGTACCCTCCCTGAAAAACTGTTTTTT	CASSTLPEKLFF
TRBV12-3/TRBV12-4	.	.	TRBJ1-1	TGTGCCAGCAGTTTTACCGGGGACACTGAAGCTTTCTTT	CASSFTGDTEAFF
TRBV6-5	.	.	TRBJ2-1	TGTGCCAGCAGTTCCCCAGGGGTCTCCTACAATGAGCAGTTCTTC	CASSSPGVSYNEQFF
TRBV24-1	.	TRBD1	TRBJ2-3	TGTGCCACCAGTGACTGGACAGGGGGTTCAGATACGCAGTATTTT	CATSDWTGGSDTQYF
TRBV30	.	.	TRBJ1-2	TGTGCCTGGAGTTGGGAGGCGGGGCAGAACTATGGCTACACCTTC	CAWSWEAGQNYGYTF
TRBV6-6	.	.	TRBJ2-7	TGTGCCAGCAGCCGGGGTTATCAATCCTACGAGCAGTACTTC	CASSRGYQSYEQYF
TRBV19	.	.	TRBJ1-5	TGTGCCAGTACGGGTCCCAATCAGCCCCAGCATTTT	CASTGPNQPQHF
TRBV4-1	once	TRBD1	TRBJ1-5	TGCGCCAGCAGCCACGGACAGGGACTTGGTCAGCCCCAGCATTTT	CASSHGQGLGQPQHF
TRBV6-1	.	TRBD1	TRBJ1-3	TGTGCCAGCAGTGATAGGGGGCAAAACACCATATATTTT	CASSDRGQNTIYF
TRBV18	.	.	TRBJ1-2	TGTGCCAGCTCACCTTCGGCGTCCAGGGCGAATGGCTACACCTTC	CASSPSASRANGYTF
TRBV7-7	.	.	TRBJ2-5	TGTGCTAGCAGCTCCCGACAGCCCCAAGAGACCCAGTACTTC	CASSSRQPQETQYF
TRBV2	few	.	TRBJ2-1	TGTGCCAGCAGTGAAGACGTGCTCGGGAGCTACAATGAGCAGTTCTTC	CASSEDVLGSYNEQFF
TRBV28	.	.	TRBJ1-1	TGTGCCAGCAGGCACGTACTAACAGGGTGGGATACTGAAGCTTTCTTT	CASRHVLTGWDTEAFF
TRBV24-1	.	TRBD1	TRBJ2-2	TGTGCCACCTCTTCGGCCGGGACAGGGGGCACCGGGGAGCTGTTTTTT	CATSSAGTGGTGELFF
TRBV29-1	once	.	TRBJ1-2	TGCAGCGTTGAAAGTGGAGTTTTCAATGGCTACACCTTC	CSVESGVFNGYTF